This T cell receptor (beta chain) was identified in a study of early T cells in non-severe SARS-CoV-2 infection. About the study: With bulk RNA from unsorted whole blood as input, sequencing yielded unpaired chains.

Unique molecular identifiers were attached to individual cDNA molecules. TCRdb itself ran the 5' RACE reads through MiXCR, one entry per CDR3 protein. The sample contains around 89,000 distinct CDR3 sequences, 14% to 15% of which appear only once. V lost 5 bases and J 1 base, leaving 7 bases between the germline ends. This CDR3 contains 12 residues. The V gene's germline CDR1 is SQVTM and CDR2 ANQGSEA. The sequence was obtained from an adult who was a healthcare worker with PCR-confirmed SARS-CoV-2 infection or an uninfected control (not recorded which). Source material: whole blood. V usage is TRBV29-1 and J usage is TRBJ2-3; D is unresolved. The DNA of the CDR3 is TGCAGCGTTTCAACGGGCACAGATACGCAGTATTTT. It encodes CSVSTGTDTQYF.